This TCR beta chain was retrieved from a study of CD8+ T cells in alopecia areata. As for the study in general: Administration of oral tofacitinib to treated patients was at 5 to 10 mg twice daily. Dosing spanned 6 to 18 months on tofacitinib, then 6 months off drug.

It was from alopecia areata patients that lesional scalp punch biopsies and peripheral blood were collected. PBMCs yielded sorted CD4+ and CD8+ T cells. This clone was seen repeatedly, ten times or more. cDNA serving as the sequencing template came from extracted, reverse transcribed RNA. The table came from immunoSEQ multiplex PCR; TCRdb's copy has only in-frame clones and leaves some out. Found here are around 61,000 clones, around 49% of them singletons; the top ten hold about 17%. This CDR3 has 15 residues. The germline CDR1 and CDR2 sequences are MNHEY and SMNVEV (reference sequence). The germline V and J ends were trimmed by 5 bases and 3 bases, with 17 bases remaining between them.

Specimen: CD8+ T cells sorted from blood, collected at week 0. The receptor was derived from a human donor with alopecia areata. V gene TRBV27 combines with J gene TRBJ2-7, with D possibly matching TRBD2 (6 bases). This CDR3 is CASSGVGGIGYEQYF. The CDR3 DNA is TGTGCCAGCAGTGGGGTTGGAGGGATTGGCTACGAGCAGTACTTC.